The present T cell receptor (beta chain) was sequenced within a study of T-cell memory formation after mild COVID-19. Germline lookup yields CDR1 SGHTA and CDR2 FQGNSA. V lost 4 bases, J lost 0 bases, and 4 bases stayed unmatched. The length of the CDR3 is 16 residues. UMIs and sample barcodes were carried by the TCR alpha and TCR beta cDNA libraries that 5'RACE produced using constant-segment primers. TCRdb processed the 5' RACE reads anew with MiXCR; each CDR3 protein has one entry. The table lists around 50,000 distinct CDR3 sequences, roughly 27% of them singletons, with about 39% in the top ten.

This receptor was obtained from a man younger than 35 who had mild COVID-19 (a few samples of this study predate the infection). Cell type and time point are not known. Sequencing used PBMCs or a T cell subset sorted from them (not recorded which). This chain uses TRBV7-2 with TRBJ2-7, with 12 bases matching TRBD2. CDR3 in DNA: TGTGCCAGCAGCTCTCCGACTAGCGGGGGCTCCTACGAGCAGTACTTC. Translated, it gives CASSSPTSGGSYEQYF.